This T cell receptor beta chain was identified in a study of CD8 T cells in ankylosing spondylitis. General study findings and limits: What seemed typical of ankylosing spondylitis blood was a TCR beta motif built from eight highly homologous variants.

One entry per CDR3 protein results from TCRdb running MiXCR on the 5' RACE reads. The table has around 490,000 distinct CDR3 sequences, less than 6% seen once. Germline lookup yields CDR1 SGHRS and CDR2 YFSETQ. V lost 1 base and J lost 7, with 6 bases in between. The length of the CDR3 is 12 residues. At least ten counts were recorded for this clonotype. The target antigen is unknown. The specimen was blood, either unsorted or a sorted T cell fraction (not recorded which). This TCR came from a male donor with ankylosing spondylitis. J is TRBJ2-1 and V is TRBV5-1; D remains ambiguous. The chain's CDR3 is CASSLLRNEQFF. As DNA, the CDR3 is TGCGCCAGCAGCTTGCTACGGAATGAGCAGTTCTTC.